This entry lists 17 T cell receptor beta chains sequenced from one sample in a study of neurological immune-mediated disorders. TCRdb re-derived calls from the 5' RACE reads in MiXCR, one entry per CDR3 protein. There are 45,000 or so distinct CDR3 sequences in the sample; approximately 11% occur only once, and roughly 1.2% lies in the top ten. The sample taken for sequencing was PBMCs. These receptors were obtained from a female donor in good health.

Many counts were recorded for this clonotype. This rearrangement joins TRBV2 to TRBJ1-6, with no clear D. Between the trimmed V and J ends, which lost 6 bases and 0 bases, there was a span of 6 bases. CDR3 length equals 14 residues. Germline lookup yields CDR1 SNHLY and CDR2 FYNNEI. The CDR3 DNA reads TGTGCCAGCAGGAGGTTCTCCTATAATTCACCCCTCCACTTT. It codes for CASRRFSYNSPLHF.

This clonotype showed up many times. V and J are TRBV7-2 and TRBJ2-1; 8 bases map to TRBD2. Germline values: CDR1 SGHTA, CDR2 FQGNSA. This CDR3 comprises 15 residues. With 2 bases clipped from V and 6 bases from J, the junction kept 6 bases outside the gene matches. DNA of the CDR3: TGTGCCAGCAGCTTAACAGCGGGGGTCTCCAATGAGCAGTTCTTC. Its protein is CASSLTAGVSNEQFF.

This clonotype came up many times. The V and J genes are TRBV29-1 and TRBJ1-1; D remains unclear. CDR1 is SQVTM and CDR2 is ANQGSEA in the germline V gene. This CDR3 spans 10 amino acids. V was clipped by 4 bases and J by 8 bases, with 8 bases between them. CDR3 loop: CSVVRREAFF. The CDR3 DNA is TGCAGCGTTGTAAGGAGAGAAGCTTTCTTT.

This clonotype was recorded many times. The J gene is TRBJ1-1, the V gene TRBV11-2; perhaps TRBD1 as D (5 bases). Deletions cut 2 bases from V and 6 bases from J, with 16 bases between. There are 15 residues in the CDR3. The germline V gene has CDR1 SGHAT and CDR2 FQNNGV. Written as DNA, the CDR3 is TGTGCCAGCAGCTTACCCACTGGGGGGATCGCTGAAGCTTTCTTT. Amino acids: CASSLPTGGIAEAFF.

The sample holds one count of this clonotype. J is TRBJ2-3 and V is TRBV10-1, with 10 bases aligning to TRBD2. Looked up from germline, CDR1 is WNHNN and CDR2 is SYGVQD (reference sequence). CDR3 length: 16 residues. Trimming removed 3 bases from V and 4 bases from J; junction bases left unmatched: 7. CDR3 sequence reads: CASSDAPAGGADTQYF. CDR3 DNA: TGCGCCAGCAGTGATGCCCCAGCGGGAGGGGCAGATACGCAGTATTTT.

V is TRBV2 and J is TRBJ2-1; TRBD2 agrees at 13 bases. The ends lost 5 bases at V and 6 bases at J; junction bases unmatched: 7. This CDR3 is 16 amino acids long. The germline gives CDR1 SNHLY, CDR2 FYNNEI. This CDR3 is CASSIRTSGGFNEQFF. The CDR3 DNA follows: TGTGCCAGCAGTATACGGACTAGCGGGGGCTTCAATGAGCAGTTCTTC.

This clonotype came up many times. Here the CDR3 reads CASSYGAEYYEQYF. CDR3 sequence (DNA): TGTGCCAGCAGTTACGGAGCAGAGTACTACGAGCAGTACTTC. The V gene is TRBV6-5, the J gene TRBJ2-7; unclear D gene. V dropped 2 bases and J dropped 3 bases, with 11 bases sitting between them. This CDR3 spans 14 amino acids. CDR1 and CDR2 from the germline V gene are MNHEY and SVGAGI.

This clonotype was recorded many times. This chain links TRBV20-1 with TRBJ2-5, with D possibly being TRBD1 or TRBD2 (5 bases each). Trimming removed 4 bases from V and 2 bases from J, with 14 bases in between. Germline V gene lookup returns CDR1 DFQATT and CDR2 SNEGSKA (reference sequence). The CDR3 is 14 residues long. CDR3 DNA: TGCAGTGCTAAGGTTATCGGGGCGCAAGAGACCCAGTACTTC. It translates to CSAKVIGAQETQYF.

In its sample, this clonotype was seen many times. V gene TRBV7-2 combines with J gene TRBJ2-2; 7 bases match TRBD2. The CDR3 consists of 18 residues. With 1 base clipped from V and 4 bases from J, the junction kept 12 bases outside the gene matches. Germline-derived CDR1 and CDR2 are SGHTA and FQGNSA. The CDR3 DNA reads TGTGCCAGCAGCTTAGGGAGCCGACTCCGCGGGGGCACCGGGGAGCTGTTTTTT. Its translation is CASSLGSRLRGGTGELFF.

This clonotype showed up many times. The chain is built from TRBV6-1 and TRBJ2-1; D gene ambiguous. The germline V gene encodes CDR1 MNHNS and CDR2 SASEGT. Trimming removed 0 bases from V and 10 bases from J, with 10 bases in between. The CDR3 consists of 13 residues. CDR3 sequence: CASSEAVHREQFF. The CDR3 DNA follows: TGTGCCAGCAGTGAAGCGGTCCACCGCGAGCAGTTCTTC.

This clonotype was recorded many times. The chain links TRBV5-5 to TRBJ1-6; 10 nucleotides match TRBD1. J was trimmed by 7 bases and V by 0 bases; bases with no gene match: 10. CDR1 is SGHKS, CDR2 YYEKEE, per germline (reference sequence). The CDR3 covers 18 residues. The CDR3 region has the DNA TGTGCCAGCAGCTTGGTGCCCCCGGGACAGGGGTCCAATTCACCCCTCCACTTT. It translates to CASSLVPPGQGSNSPLHF.

This clonotype was detected ten times or more. V is TRBV18 and J is TRBJ2-7, with 8 bases identical to TRBD1. The CDR3 loop spans 15 amino acids. Germline CDR1 KGHSH, CDR2 LQKENI. Germline trimming cut 0 bases from V and 2 bases from J; bases unmatched to any gene: 3. The CDR3 protein is CASSPPGQGAYEQYF. The CDR3 nucleotides are TGTGCCAGCTCACCACCAGGACAGGGAGCCTACGAGCAGTACTTC.

This clonotype was counted ten times or more. The chain has TRBV7-2 and TRBJ2-3, with 11 positions matching TRBD2. Germline values: CDR1 SGHTA, CDR2 FQGNSA. The CDR3 has 16 amino acids. V trimming: 6 bases; J trimming: 5 bases; junction bases outside the gene matches: 10. The CDR3, as DNA: TGTGCCAGCAGTGGCTTAGCGGGGGGGCTTGGAGATACGCAGTATTTT. This gives the protein CASSGLAGGLGDTQYF.

This clonotype showed up many times. This rearrangement joins TRBV24-1 to TRBJ1-1, with 11 nucleotides matching TRBD1. CDR3 length equals 15 residues. V gave up 3 bases and J gave up 4 bases; unmatched junction bases: 3. Germline CDR1 reads KGHDR; CDR2 reads SFDVKD. CDR3 bases: TGTGCCACCAGTGATCCCGGGACAGGGGGCACTGAAGCTTTCTTT. It specifies CATSDPGTGGTEAFF.

This clonotype was recorded many times. The chain joins TRBV20-1 to TRBJ1-6; D unclear. Germline loops: CDR1 DFQATT, CDR2 SNEGSKA (reference sequence). Trimming cost V 3 bases and J 8 bases, with 11 bases left between them. The CDR3 is 13 amino acids. In DNA, the CDR3 is TGCAGTGCTAGCAAGTCCGGGGATTCACCCCTCCACTTT. Its protein is CSASKSGDSPLHF.

This rearrangement joins TRBV10-3 to TRBJ1-2; D gene unclear. This CDR3 has 14 residues. Looked up from germline, CDR1 is ENHRY and CDR2 is SYGVKD. With 5 bases removed from V and 2 bases from J, the gap between germline ends came to 12 bases. CDR3 sequence (DNA): TGTGCCATCAGTCCTTCCCCTGACAACTATGGCTACACCTTC. It yields the protein CAISPSPDNYGYTF.

This clonotype has a count of ten or more. The V and J genes are TRBV20-1 and TRBJ1-1; D possibly corresponds to TRBD1 (6 bases). The CDR3 totals 14 residues. Germline V gene lookup returns CDR1 DFQATT and CDR2 SNEGSKA (reference sequence). Trimming took 3 bases from V and 3 from J, leaving 14 bases between them. The CDR3 spells CSARKQGWDTEAFF. CDR3 nucleotide sequence: TGCAGTGCTAGGAAGCAGGGGTGGGACACTGAAGCTTTCTTT.